This T cell receptor (beta chain) was recorded in a study of T cell repertoires in aging, cancer and after chemotherapy. As for the study in general: Donor ages fell into six groups from 30 or younger up to 70 or older.

Study-level findings and limits: Untreated cancer patients had significantly lower blood TCR diversity than age-matched healthy donors. These repertoire data do not allow conclusions about immunological memory after chemotherapy. In each cancer cohort, median generation probability increased across chemotherapy, suggesting thymic output rebounded.

In regard to this clonotype: What it binds is unknown.

CDR1 MRHNA and CDR2 SNTAGT come from the germline V gene. This CDR3 contains 15 residues. V was shortened by 3 bases and J by 0 bases, with 6 bases between the two germline ends. Amplification of TCR beta used genomic DNA extracted from peripheral blood. Multiplex touch-down PCR with TRB-A/B primers amplified rearranged V-D-J TRB sequences. TCRdb recomputed calls from the multiplex PCR reads with MiXCR, one row per CDR3 protein. The repertoire holds some 10,000 distinct CDR3 sequences, about 38% seen once, with roughly 8.2% in the top ten. The TCR sequence derives from a human donor in good health. The chain employs TRBV6-4 and TRBJ2-6; D not certain. Input material: blood. The DNA of the CDR3 is TGTGCCAGCAGTGAAGACACCTCTGGGGCCAACGTCCTGACTTTC. This translates into CASSEDTSGANVLTF.